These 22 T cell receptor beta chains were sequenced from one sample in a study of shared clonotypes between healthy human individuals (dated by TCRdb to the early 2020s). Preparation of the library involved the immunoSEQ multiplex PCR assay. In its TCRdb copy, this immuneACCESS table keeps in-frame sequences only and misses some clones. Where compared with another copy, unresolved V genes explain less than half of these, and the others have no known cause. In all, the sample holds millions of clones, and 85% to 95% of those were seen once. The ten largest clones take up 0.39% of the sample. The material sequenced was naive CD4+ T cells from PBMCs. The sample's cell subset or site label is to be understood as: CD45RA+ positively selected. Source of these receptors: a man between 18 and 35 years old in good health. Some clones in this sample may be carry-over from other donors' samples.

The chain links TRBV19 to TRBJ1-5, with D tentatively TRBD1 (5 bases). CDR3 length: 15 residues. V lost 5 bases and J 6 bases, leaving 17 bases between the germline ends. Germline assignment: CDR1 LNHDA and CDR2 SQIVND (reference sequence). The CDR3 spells CASSRGGVSGQPQHF. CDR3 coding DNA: TGTGCCAGTAGTCGCGGGGGGGTATCAGGTCAGCCCCAGCATTTT.

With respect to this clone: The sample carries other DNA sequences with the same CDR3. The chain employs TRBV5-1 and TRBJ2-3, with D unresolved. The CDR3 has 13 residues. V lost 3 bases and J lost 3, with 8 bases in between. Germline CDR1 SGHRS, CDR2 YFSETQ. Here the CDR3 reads CASSSTVTDTQYF. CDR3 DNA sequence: TGCGCCAGCAGCTCAACGGTGACAGATACGCAGTATTTT.

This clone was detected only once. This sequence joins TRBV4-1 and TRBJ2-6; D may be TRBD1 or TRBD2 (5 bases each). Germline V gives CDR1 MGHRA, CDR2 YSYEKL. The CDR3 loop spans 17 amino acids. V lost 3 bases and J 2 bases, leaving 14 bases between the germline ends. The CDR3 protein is CASSHPGRRTGANVLTF. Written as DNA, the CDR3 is TGCGCCAGCAGCCACCCGGGACGGAGGACTGGGGCCAACGTCCTGACTTTC.

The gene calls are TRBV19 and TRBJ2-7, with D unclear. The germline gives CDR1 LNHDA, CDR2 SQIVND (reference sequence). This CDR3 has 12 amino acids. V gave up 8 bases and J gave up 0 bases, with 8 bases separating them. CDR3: CASDRNSYEQYF. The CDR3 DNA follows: TGTGCCAGTGACCGCAACTCCTACGAGCAGTACTTC.

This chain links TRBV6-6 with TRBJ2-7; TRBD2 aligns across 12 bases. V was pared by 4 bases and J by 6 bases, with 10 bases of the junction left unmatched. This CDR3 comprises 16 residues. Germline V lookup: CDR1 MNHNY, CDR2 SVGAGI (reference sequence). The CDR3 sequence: CASSSSTSGRALEQYF. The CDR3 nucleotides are TGTGCCAGCAGTTCATCGACTAGCGGGAGAGCGCTCGAGCAGTACTTC.

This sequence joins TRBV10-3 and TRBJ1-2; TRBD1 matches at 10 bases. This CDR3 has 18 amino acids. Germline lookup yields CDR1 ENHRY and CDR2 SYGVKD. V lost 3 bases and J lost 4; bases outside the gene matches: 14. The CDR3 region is CAISDSVGVGDRGYGYTF. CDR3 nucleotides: TGTGCCATCAGTGATTCAGTGGGGGTCGGGGACAGGGGCTATGGCTACACCTTC.

CDR3 DNA: TGTGCCAGCAGTTTAGGACAGGGACAGACCTACGAGCAGTACTTC. This translates into CASSLGQGQTYEQYF. The J gene is TRBJ2-7, the V gene TRBV27; 8 bases fit TRBD1. This CDR3 comprises 15 residues. Germline-derived CDR1 and CDR2 are MNHEY and SMNVEV (reference sequence). J gave up 2 bases and V 2 bases, and 5 bases lay outside the gene matches.

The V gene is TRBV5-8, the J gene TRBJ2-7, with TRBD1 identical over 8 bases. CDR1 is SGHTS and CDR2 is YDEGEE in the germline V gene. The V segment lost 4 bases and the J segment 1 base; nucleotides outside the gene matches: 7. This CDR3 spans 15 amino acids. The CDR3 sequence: CASSPRGQGSYEQYF. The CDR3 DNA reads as TGTGCCAGCAGCCCAAGAGGACAGGGTTCCTACGAGCAGTACTTC.

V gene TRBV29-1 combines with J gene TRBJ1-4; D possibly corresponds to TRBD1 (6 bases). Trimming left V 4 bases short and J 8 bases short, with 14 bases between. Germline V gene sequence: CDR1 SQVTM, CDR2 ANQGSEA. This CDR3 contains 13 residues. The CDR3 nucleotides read TGCAGCGTTGTCCCGGGGGCCCGGGAAAAACTGTTTTTT. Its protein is CSVVPGAREKLFF.

In DNA, the CDR3 is TGTGCCAGCAGTGGCGAGCGGGGCTCCTACAATGAGCAGTTCTTC. Residues: CASSGERGSYNEQFF. The rearrangement links TRBV2 to TRBJ2-1; 7 nucleotides match TRBD2. The CDR3 consists of 15 residues. Trimming at V came to 4 bases and at J to 0 bases, leaving 3 bases not matched to a gene. Germline CDR1 and CDR2: SNHLY and FYNNEI.

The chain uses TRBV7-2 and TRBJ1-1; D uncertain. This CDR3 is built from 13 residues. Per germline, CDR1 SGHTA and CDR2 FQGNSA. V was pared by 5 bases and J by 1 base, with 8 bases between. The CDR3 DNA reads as TGTGCCAGCAGCCCTCACAAGAACACTGAAGCTTTCTTT. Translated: CASSPHKNTEAFF. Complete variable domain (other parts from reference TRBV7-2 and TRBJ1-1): GAGVSQSPSNKVTEKGKDVELRCDPISGHTALYWYRQSLGQGLEFLIYFQGNSAPDKSGLPSDRFSAERTGGSVSTLTIQRTQQEDSAVYLCASSPHKNTEAFFGQGTRLTVV.

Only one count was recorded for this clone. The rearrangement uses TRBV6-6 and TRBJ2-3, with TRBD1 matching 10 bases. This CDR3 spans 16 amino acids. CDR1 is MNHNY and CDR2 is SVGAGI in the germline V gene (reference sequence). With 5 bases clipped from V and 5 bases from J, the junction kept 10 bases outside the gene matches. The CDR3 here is CASSKYRQGAVDTQYF. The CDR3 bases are TGTGCCAGCAGTAAATACAGACAGGGGGCCGTAGATACGCAGTATTTT.

The CDR3, as DNA: TGTGCCAGCAGCTTAGACCTAGCGGGAGAATACGAGCAGTACTTC. As protein: CASSLDLAGEYEQYF. V is TRBV7-6 and J is TRBJ2-7, with TRBD2 matching 10 bases. Germline V gene data show CDR1 as SGHVS and CDR2 as FNYEAQ. Trimming at V came to 1 base and at J to 4 bases, leaving 4 bases not matched to a gene. The CDR3 sequence is 15 residues long.

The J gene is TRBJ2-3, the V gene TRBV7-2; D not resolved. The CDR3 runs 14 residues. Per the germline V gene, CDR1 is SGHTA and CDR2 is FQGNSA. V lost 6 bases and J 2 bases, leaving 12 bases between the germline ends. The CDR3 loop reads CASRLDRYTDTQYF. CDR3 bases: TGTGCCAGCAGGTTGGACCGATACACAGATACGCAGTATTTT.

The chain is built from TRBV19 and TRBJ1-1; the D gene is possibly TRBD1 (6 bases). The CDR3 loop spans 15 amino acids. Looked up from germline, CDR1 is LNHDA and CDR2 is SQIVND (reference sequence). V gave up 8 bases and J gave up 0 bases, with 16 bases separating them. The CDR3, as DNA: TGTGCCAGTGCATACGGACAGATTATGAACACTGAAGCTTTCTTT. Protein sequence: CASAYGQIMNTEAFF.

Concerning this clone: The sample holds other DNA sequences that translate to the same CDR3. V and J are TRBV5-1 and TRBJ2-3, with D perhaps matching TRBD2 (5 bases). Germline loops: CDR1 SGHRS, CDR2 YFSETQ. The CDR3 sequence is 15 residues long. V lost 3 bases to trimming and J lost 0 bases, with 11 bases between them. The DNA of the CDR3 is TGCGCCAGCAGCTGGACCAGCGGTAGCACAGATACGCAGTATTTT. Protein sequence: CASSWTSGSTDTQYF.

CDR3 DNA sequence: TGTGCCAGCAGCTTACGGACTATCAGAGAAAATTACGAGCAGTACTTC. Encoded protein: CASSLRTIRENYEQYF. V is TRBV5-6 and J is TRBJ2-7, with D perhaps matching TRBD2 (6 bases). The CDR3 spans 16 residues. Germline values: CDR1 SGHDT, CDR2 YYEEEE. Deletions cut 2 bases from V and 4 bases from J, with 19 bases between.

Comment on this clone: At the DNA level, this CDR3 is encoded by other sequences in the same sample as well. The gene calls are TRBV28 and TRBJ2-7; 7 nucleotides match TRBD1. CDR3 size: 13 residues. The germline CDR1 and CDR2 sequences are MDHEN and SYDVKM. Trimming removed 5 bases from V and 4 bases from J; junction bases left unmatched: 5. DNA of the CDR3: TGTGCCAGCAGTCTGACAGGGAGATACGAGCAGTACTTC. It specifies CASSLTGRYEQYF. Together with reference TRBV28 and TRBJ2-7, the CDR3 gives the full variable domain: DVKVTQSSRYLVKRTGEKVFLECVQDMDHENMFWYRQDPGLGLRLIYFSYDVKMKEKGDIPEGYSVSREKKERFSLILESASTNQTSMYLCASSLTGRYEQYFGPGTRLTVT.

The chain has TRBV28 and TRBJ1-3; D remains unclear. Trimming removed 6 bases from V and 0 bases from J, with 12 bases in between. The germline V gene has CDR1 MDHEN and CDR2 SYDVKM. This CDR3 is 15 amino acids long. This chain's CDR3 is CASSPDRSSGNTIYF. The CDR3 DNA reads TGTGCCAGCAGCCCTGACCGAAGCTCTGGAAACACCATATATTTT.

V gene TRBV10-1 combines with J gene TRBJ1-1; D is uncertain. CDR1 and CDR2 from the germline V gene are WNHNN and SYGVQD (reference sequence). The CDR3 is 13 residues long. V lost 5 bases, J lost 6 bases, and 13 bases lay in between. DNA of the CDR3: TGCGCCAGCAGTTTCTCTACCAACGCTGAAGCTTTCTTT. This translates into CASSFSTNAEAFF.

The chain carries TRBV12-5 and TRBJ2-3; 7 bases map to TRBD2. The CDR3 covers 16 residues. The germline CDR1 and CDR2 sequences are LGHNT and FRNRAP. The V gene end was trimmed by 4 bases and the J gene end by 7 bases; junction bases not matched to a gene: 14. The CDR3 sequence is CASGSPTSLGRYTQYF. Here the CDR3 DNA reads TGTGCTAGTGGTTCCCCGACTAGCTTAGGACGATATACGCAGTATTTT.

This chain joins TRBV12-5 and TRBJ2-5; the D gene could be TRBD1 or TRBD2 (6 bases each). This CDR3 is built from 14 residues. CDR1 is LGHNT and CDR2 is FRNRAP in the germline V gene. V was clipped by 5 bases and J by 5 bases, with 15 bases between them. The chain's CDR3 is CASGQEGGKETQYF. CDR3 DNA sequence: TGTGCTAGTGGTCAGGAGGGGGGCAAGGAGACCCAGTACTTC.